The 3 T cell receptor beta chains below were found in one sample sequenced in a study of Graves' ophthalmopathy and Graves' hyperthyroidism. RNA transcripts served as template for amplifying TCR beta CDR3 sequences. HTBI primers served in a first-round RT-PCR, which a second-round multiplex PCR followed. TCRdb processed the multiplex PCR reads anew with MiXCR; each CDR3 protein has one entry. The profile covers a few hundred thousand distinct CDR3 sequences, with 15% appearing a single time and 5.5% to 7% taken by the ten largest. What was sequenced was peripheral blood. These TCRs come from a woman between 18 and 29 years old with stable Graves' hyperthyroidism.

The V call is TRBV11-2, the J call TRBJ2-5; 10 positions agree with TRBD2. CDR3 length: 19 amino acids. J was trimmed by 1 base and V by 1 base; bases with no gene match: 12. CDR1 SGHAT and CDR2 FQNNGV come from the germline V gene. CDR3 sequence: CASSLALLAGINRQETQYF. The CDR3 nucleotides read TGTGCCAGCAGCTTAGCTCTACTAGCGGGGATCAACCGCCAAGAGACCCAGTACTTC.

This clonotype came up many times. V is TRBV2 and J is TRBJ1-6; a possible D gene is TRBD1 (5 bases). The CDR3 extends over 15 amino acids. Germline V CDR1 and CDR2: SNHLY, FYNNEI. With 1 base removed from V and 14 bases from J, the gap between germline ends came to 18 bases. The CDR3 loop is CASSEGGVGKGALHF. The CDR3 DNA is TGTGCCAGCAGTGAAGGGGGGGTCGGCAAGGGAGCCCTCCACTTT.

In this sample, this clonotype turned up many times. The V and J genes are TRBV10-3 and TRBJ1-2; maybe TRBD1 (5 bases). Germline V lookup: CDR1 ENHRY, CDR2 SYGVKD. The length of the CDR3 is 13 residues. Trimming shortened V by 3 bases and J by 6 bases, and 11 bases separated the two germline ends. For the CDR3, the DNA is TGTGCCATCAGTGAAGGGGAATTGGATGGCTACACCTTC. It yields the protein CAISEGELDGYTF.